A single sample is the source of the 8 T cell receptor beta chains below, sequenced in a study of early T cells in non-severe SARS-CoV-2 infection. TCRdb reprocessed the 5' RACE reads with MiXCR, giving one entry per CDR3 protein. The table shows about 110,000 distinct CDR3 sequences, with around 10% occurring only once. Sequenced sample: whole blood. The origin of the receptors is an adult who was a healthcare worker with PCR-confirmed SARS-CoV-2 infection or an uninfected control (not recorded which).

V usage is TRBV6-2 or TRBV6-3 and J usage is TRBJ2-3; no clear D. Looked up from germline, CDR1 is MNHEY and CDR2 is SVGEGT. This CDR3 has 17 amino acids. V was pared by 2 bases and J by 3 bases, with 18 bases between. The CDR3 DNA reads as TGTGCCAGCAGTTACCCGGACGGATTTTTTAATACAGATACGCAGTATTTT. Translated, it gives CASSYPDGFFNTDTQYF.

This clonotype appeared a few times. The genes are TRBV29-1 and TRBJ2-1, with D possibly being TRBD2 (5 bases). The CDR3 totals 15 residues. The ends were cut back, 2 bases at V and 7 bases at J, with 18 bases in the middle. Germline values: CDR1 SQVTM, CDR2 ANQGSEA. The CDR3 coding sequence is TGCAGCGTTGAACCCCGAGCGGACCTAACGAATGAGCAGTTCTTC. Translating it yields CSVEPRADLTNEQFF.

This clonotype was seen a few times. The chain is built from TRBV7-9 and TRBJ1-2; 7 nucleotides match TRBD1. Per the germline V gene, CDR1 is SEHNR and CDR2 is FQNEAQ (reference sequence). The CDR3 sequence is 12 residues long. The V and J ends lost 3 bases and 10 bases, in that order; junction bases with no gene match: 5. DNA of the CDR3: TGTGCCAGCAGCTTCGGGACAGAGGTCTACACCTTC. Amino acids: CASSFGTEVYTF.

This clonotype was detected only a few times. The chain's CDR3 is CASKGDNNSPLHF. CDR3 sequence (DNA): TGCGCCAGCAAGGGGGATAATAATTCACCCCTCCACTTT. V is TRBV10-1 and J is TRBJ1-6; possible D gene TRBD1, 6 bases. CDR1 WNHNN and CDR2 SYGVQD come from the germline V gene (reference sequence). The CDR3 consists of 13 residues. Between the trimmed V and J ends, which lost 7 bases and 5 bases, there was a span of 9 bases.

CDR3 region: CASSLDAGYTDTQYF. CDR3 coding DNA: TGTGCCAGCAGTTTGGACGCCGGATACACAGATACGCAGTATTTT. This sequence joins TRBV12-3 or TRBV12-4 and TRBJ2-3; no clear D gene. The CDR3 contains 15 residues. V was trimmed by 3 bases and J by 2 bases, leaving 12 bases between them.

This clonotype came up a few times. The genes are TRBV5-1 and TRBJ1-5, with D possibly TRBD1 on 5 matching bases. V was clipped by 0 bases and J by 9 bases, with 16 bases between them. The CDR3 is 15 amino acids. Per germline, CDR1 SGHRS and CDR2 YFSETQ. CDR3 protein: CASSLDWGSDVPQHF. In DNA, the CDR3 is TGCGCCAGCAGCTTGGATTGGGGGAGCGATGTGCCCCAGCATTTT.

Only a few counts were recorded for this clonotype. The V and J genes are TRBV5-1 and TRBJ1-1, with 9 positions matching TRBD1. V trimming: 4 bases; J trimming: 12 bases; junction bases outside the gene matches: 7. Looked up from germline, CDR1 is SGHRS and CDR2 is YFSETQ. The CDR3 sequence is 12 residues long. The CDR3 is CASSPNRGQSFF. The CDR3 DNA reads TGCGCCAGCAGCCCAAACAGGGGGCAATCTTTCTTT.

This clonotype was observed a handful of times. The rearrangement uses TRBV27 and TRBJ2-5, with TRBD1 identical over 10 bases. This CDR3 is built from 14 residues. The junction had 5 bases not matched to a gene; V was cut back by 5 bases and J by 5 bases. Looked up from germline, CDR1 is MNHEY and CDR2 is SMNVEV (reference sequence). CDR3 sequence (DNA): TGTGCCAGCAGTGCCGGACAGGGGGGGGAGACCCAGTACTTC. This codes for CASSAGQGGETQYF.